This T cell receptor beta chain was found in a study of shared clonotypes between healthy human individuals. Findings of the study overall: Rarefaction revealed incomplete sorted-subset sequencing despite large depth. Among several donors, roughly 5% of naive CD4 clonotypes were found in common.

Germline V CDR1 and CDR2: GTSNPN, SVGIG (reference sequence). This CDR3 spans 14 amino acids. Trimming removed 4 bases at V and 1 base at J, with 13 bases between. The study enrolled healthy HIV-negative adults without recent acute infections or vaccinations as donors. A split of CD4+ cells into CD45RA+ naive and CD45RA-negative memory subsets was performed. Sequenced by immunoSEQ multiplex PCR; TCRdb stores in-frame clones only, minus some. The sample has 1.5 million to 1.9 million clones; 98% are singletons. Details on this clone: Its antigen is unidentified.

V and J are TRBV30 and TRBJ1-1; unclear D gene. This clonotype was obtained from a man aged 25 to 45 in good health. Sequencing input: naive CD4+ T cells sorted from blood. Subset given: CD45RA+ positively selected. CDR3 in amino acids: CAWTRESRNTEAFF. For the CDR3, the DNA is TGTGCCTGGACAAGGGAAAGTCGGAACACTGAAGCTTTCTTT.